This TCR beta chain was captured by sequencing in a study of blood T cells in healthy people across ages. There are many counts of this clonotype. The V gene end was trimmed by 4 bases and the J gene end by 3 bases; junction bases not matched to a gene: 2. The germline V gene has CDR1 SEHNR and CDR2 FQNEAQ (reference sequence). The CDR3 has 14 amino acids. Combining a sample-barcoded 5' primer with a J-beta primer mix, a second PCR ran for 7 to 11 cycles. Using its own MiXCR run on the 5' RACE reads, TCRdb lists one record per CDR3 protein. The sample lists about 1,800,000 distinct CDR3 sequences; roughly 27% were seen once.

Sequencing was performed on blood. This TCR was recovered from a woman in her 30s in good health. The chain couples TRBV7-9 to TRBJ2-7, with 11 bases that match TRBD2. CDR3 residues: CASSSTSGGYEQYF. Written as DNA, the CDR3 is TGTGCCAGCAGCTCTACTAGCGGGGGCTACGAGCAGTACTTC.